The 26 T cell receptor beta chains presented below share a single source sample, sequenced in a study of blood T cell repertoires in COVID-19. Using immunoSEQ multiplex PCR, the repertoire was profiled, and TCRdb retains in-frame clones only, with some absent. The sample carries about 420,000 clones, around 90% recorded once. Sequenced sample: peripheral blood. These receptors were collected from a man aged 18 to 30 with COVID-19, enrolled during active disease.

The CDR3: CASSFDSNYGYTF. CDR3 nucleotide sequence: TGTGCCAGCAGCTTCGACAGTAACTATGGCTACACCTTC. This chain connects TRBV5-6 to TRBJ1-2; the D gene is possibly TRBD1 (5 bases). CDR1 and CDR2 (germline): SGHDT, YYEEEE. Trimming pared 2 bases from V and 1 base from J, leaving 6 bases between. This CDR3 has 13 residues.

This rearrangement joins TRBV11-2 to TRBJ2-5; D might be TRBD2 (5 bases). This CDR3 contains 12 residues. Trimming stripped 5 bases from V and 4 bases from J, with 8 bases between. CDR1 is SGHAT and CDR2 is FQNNGV in the germline V gene. The CDR3 sequence: CASSPRGETQYF. The CDR3 nucleotides read TGTGCCAGCAGCCCACGGGGAGAGACCCAGTACTTC.

The sample holds one count of this clone. This chain connects TRBV12-5 to TRBJ2-1; TRBD1 aligns across 11 bases. Germline V gene lookup returns CDR1 LGHNT and CDR2 FRNRAP. This CDR3 comprises 15 residues. Trimming at V came to 5 bases and at J to 7 bases, leaving 7 bases not matched to a gene. Here the CDR3 DNA reads TGTGCTAGTGGTACCGGGACAGGGGGTCGGAATGAGCAGTTCTTC. Encoded protein: CASGTGTGGRNEQFF.

The V gene is TRBV7-2, the J gene TRBJ2-7, with a tentative D call TRBD1 (5 bases). The CDR3 is made up of 13 amino acids. Trimming removed 8 bases at V and 1 base at J, with 12 bases between. Germline lookup yields CDR1 SGHTA and CDR2 FQGNSA. The CDR3, as DNA: TGTGCCAGCGGACAACGGCGTTCCTACGAGCAGTACTTC. Its translation: CASGQRRSYEQYF.

This chain joins TRBV21-1 and TRBJ1-3; TRBD1, the table's D call, lacks a check against the DNA. TRBV21-1 constitutes a pseudogene. CDR3 length: 16 amino acids. The CDR3: CASSKVGGHSGNTIYF. The CDR3 DNA reads as TGTGCCAGCAGCAAAGTAGGGGGACACTCTGGAAACACCATATATTTT.

V is TRBV27 and J is TRBJ2-7; 11 nucleotides match TRBD2. Germline-derived CDR1 and CDR2 are MNHEY and SMNVEV (reference sequence). The junction had 4 bases not matched to a gene; V was cut back by 6 bases and J by 0 bases. There are 15 residues in the CDR3. CDR3 region: CASRWTSGYSYEQYF. CDR3 coding DNA: TGTGCCAGCAGGTGGACTAGCGGGTACTCCTACGAGCAGTACTTC.

This clone is a singleton in its sample. The DNA of the CDR3 is TGTGCCATCAGGGGACAGGACCTCGACGAGCAGTACTTC. This translates into CAIRGQDLDEQYF. This sequence joins TRBV10-3 and TRBJ2-7, with 8 bases matching TRBD1. Germline lookup yields CDR1 ENHRY and CDR2 SYGVKD. The CDR3 has 13 residues. V gave up 6 bases and J gave up 5 bases; unmatched junction bases: 6.

The chain is built from TRBV6-1 and TRBJ2-7; D gene ambiguous. Germline V lookup: CDR1 MNHNS, CDR2 SASEGT. CDR3 size: 13 residues. Deletions cut 0 bases from V and 2 bases from J, with 5 bases between. The CDR3 nucleotides are TGTGCCAGCAGTGAAGCCAGTGCCTACGAGCAGTACTTC. Protein product: CASSEASAYEQYF.

This CDR3 reads CASSEWGGVTYNEQFF. The DNA for the CDR3 is TGTGCCAGCAGTGAATGGGGGGGGGTTACCTACAATGAGCAGTTCTTC. The rearrangement uses TRBV6-1 and TRBJ2-1; 7 bases are a match to TRBD2. Trimming cost V 2 bases and J 2 bases; bases outside gene matches: 6. Germline V gene lookup returns CDR1 MNHNS and CDR2 SASEGT. CDR3 length: 16 amino acids.

V and J are TRBV19 and TRBJ2-2, with 12 bases fitting TRBD2. The V segment lost 7 bases and the J segment 6 bases; nucleotides outside the gene matches: 3. This CDR3 spans 14 amino acids. Per germline, CDR1 LNHDA and CDR2 SQIVND (reference sequence). The DNA for the CDR3 is TGTGCCAGTAAACGGACTAGCGGGGCCGGGGAGCTGTTTTTT. Protein sequence: CASKRTSGAGELFF.

V gene TRBV2 combines with J gene TRBJ2-1, with TRBD2 matching over 9 bases. The CDR3 is 16 amino acids. The ends lost 1 base at V and 9 bases at J; junction bases unmatched: 10. Germline V gene sequence: CDR1 SNHLY, CDR2 FYNNEI. The CDR3 spells CASSEEAGGPLGEQFF. The CDR3 nucleotides are TGTGCCAGCAGTGAAGAGGCGGGGGGGCCATTAGGTGAGCAGTTCTTC.

The chain couples TRBV5-4 to TRBJ2-5; D is uncertain. V was clipped by 7 bases and J by 4 bases, with 20 bases between them. The CDR3 loop spans 15 amino acids. Looked up from germline, CDR1 is SGHNT and CDR2 is YYREEE (reference sequence). The CDR3 bases are TGTGCCAGCCGCCAGCCTCCAGCCCGGGTAGAGACCCAGTACTTC. Protein: CASRQPPARVETQYF.

This chain connects TRBV4-1 to TRBJ2-5, with 12 bases aligning to TRBD2. V gave up 4 bases and J gave up 3 bases; unmatched junction bases: 3. The CDR3 runs 15 residues. The germline V gene encodes CDR1 MGHRA and CDR2 YSYEKL. CDR3 bases: TGCGCCAGCAGCCCGACTAGCGGGAGAAAAGAGACCCAGTACTTC. Its protein product is CASSPTSGRKETQYF.

V is TRBV2 and J is TRBJ2-1, with TRBD1 as a possible D gene (6 bases). Germline V gene lookup returns CDR1 SNHLY and CDR2 FYNNEI. The CDR3 is 15 residues long. Trimming took 3 bases from V and 7 from J, leaving 16 bases between them. The CDR3 DNA reads TGTGCCAGCAGTGAGGAGACAGGAGACTTTAATGAGCAGTTCTTC. This gives the protein CASSEETGDFNEQFF.

This chain connects TRBV14 to TRBJ2-5; TRBD2 agrees at 12 bases. Germline V gene lookup returns CDR1 SGHDN and CDR2 FVKESK. The junction had 1 base not matched to a gene; V was cut back by 7 bases and J by 1 base. The CDR3 spans 14 residues. CDR3 loop: CASKGLAGQETQYF. The CDR3 region has the DNA TGTGCCAGCAAGGGACTAGCGGGCCAAGAGACCCAGTACTTC.

The chain links TRBV25-1 to TRBJ1-3; D perhaps matches TRBD1 (5 bases). The germline V gene encodes CDR1 MGHDK and CDR2 SYGVNS. V was trimmed by 3 bases and J by 2 bases, leaving 11 bases between them. CDR3 length: 15 amino acids. Here the CDR3 DNA reads TGTGCCAGCAGTGACTCCGGGGGGACTGGAAACACCATATATTTT. Its protein product is CASSDSGGTGNTIYF. Full variable domain (outside the CDR3, taken from reference TRBV25-1 and TRBJ1-3): EADIYQTPRYLVIGTGKKITLECSQTMGHDKMYWYQQDPGMELHLIHYSYGVNSTEKGDLSSESTVSRIRTEHFPLTLESARPSHTSQYLCASSDSGGTGNTIYFGEGSWLTVV.

CDR3 in amino acids: CASSLEGGITGELFF. The CDR3 DNA is TGTGCCAGCAGCTTGGAGGGGGGGATCACCGGGGAGCTGTTTTTT. This chain uses TRBV5-4 with TRBJ2-2, with D possibly TRBD2 on 7 matching bases. Trimming took off 0 bases at V and 4 bases at J, with 10 bases between the two ends. Looked up from germline, CDR1 is SGHNT and CDR2 is YYREEE (reference sequence). The CDR3 runs to 15 residues.

The rearrangement links TRBV18 to TRBJ2-1; TRBD1 agrees at 9 bases. This CDR3 has 15 amino acids. The V segment lost 6 bases and the J segment 8 bases; nucleotides outside the gene matches: 11. Germline CDR1 is KGHSH and CDR2 is LQKENI. Here the CDR3 DNA reads TGTGCCAGCTCGGTACCGGGACAGGGAATTCATGAGCAGTTCTTC. This translates into CASSVPGQGIHEQFF. Combining the CDR3 with reference TRBV18 and TRBJ2-1 gives the whole variable domain NAGVMQNPRHLVRRRGQEARLRCSPMKGHSHVYWYRQLPEEGLKFMVYLQKENIIDESGMPKERFSAEFPKEGPSILRIQQVVRGDSAAYFCASSVPGQGIHEQFFGPGTRLTVL.

The CDR3, as DNA: TGTGCCAGCACCCTGTCTAGCGGGAGCCACGAGCAGTACTTC. It translates to CASTLSSGSHEQYF. The genes are TRBV11-2 and TRBJ2-7, with 10 positions matching TRBD2. Germline V gene data show CDR1 as SGHAT and CDR2 as FQNNGV. The CDR3 sequence is 14 residues long. V shed 7 bases and J 5 bases; nucleotides not matched to a gene: 8.

The V call is TRBV27, the J call TRBJ2-7, with 7 bases identical to TRBD2. CDR1 is MNHEY and CDR2 is SMNVEV in the germline V gene (reference sequence). V shed 3 bases and J 2 bases; nucleotides not matched to a gene: 4. The CDR3 runs 14 residues. The CDR3 reads CASSFQAGAYEQYF. CDR3 coding DNA: TGTGCCAGCAGTTTCCAGGCGGGGGCCTACGAGCAGTACTTC.

The V call is TRBV7-6, the J call TRBJ2-7, with 8 bases fitting TRBD1. Germline CDR1 is SGHVS and CDR2 is FNYEAQ. The CDR3 has 12 residues. V was clipped by 6 bases and J by 6 bases; unmatched bases: 4. The CDR3 coding sequence is TGTGCCAGCAGTTTGGACAGGGTCGAGCAGTACTTC. It yields the protein CASSLDRVEQYF.

V is TRBV11-2 and J is TRBJ1-6, with a possible D match to TRBD1 (5 bases). In germline, CDR1 is SGHAT, CDR2 FQNNGV. The CDR3 loop spans 17 amino acids. The germline V and J ends were trimmed by 5 bases and 2 bases, with 16 bases remaining between them. The DNA of the CDR3 is TGTGCCAGCAGCCTCGGACCAGGGTTTCCCTATAATTCACCCCTCCACTTT. Translation: CASSLGPGFPYNSPLHF. The full variable domain, in which reference TRBV11-2 and TRBJ1-6 provide the parts outside the CDR3, is EAGVAQSPRYKIIEKRQSVAFWCNPISGHATLYWYQQILGQGPKLLIQFQNNGVVDDSQLPKDRFSAERLKGVDSTLKIQPAKLEDSAVYLCASSLGPGFPYNSPLHFGNGTRLTVT.

This clone was detected a few times. This chain links TRBV24-1 with TRBJ1-5; no clear D. The CDR3 has 14 amino acids. Per germline, CDR1 KGHDR and CDR2 SFDVKD. V was shortened by 3 bases and J by 7 bases, with 12 bases between the two germline ends. The chain's CDR3 is CATSDLGVRQPQHF. Here the CDR3 DNA reads TGTGCCACCAGTGATCTCGGGGTTAGGCAGCCCCAGCATTTT.

This chain connects TRBV13 to TRBJ2-7, with 9 bases identical to TRBD2. Germline V gene data show CDR1 as PRHDT and CDR2 as FYEKMQ (reference sequence). Losses at the gene ends were 4 bases for V and 3 bases for J; bases not matched to a gene: 7. The length of the CDR3 is 15 residues. The CDR3 bases are TGTGCCAGCAGCTGGAAGCGGGAGGACCACTACGAGCAGTACTTC. Translated, it gives CASSWKREDHYEQYF. Based on the CDR3 plus reference TRBV13 and TRBJ2-7, the full variable domain is AAGVIQSPRHLIKEKRETATLKCYPIPRHDTVYWYQQGPGQDPQFLISFYEKMQSDKGSIPDRFSAQQFSDYHSELNMSSLELGDSALYFCASSWKREDHYEQYFGPGTRLTVT.

The genes are TRBV15 and TRBJ2-7, with a possible D match to TRBD2 (6 bases). This CDR3 contains 14 residues. The germline V gene has CDR1 LNHNV and CDR2 YYDKDF (reference sequence). Deletions cut 0 bases from V and 4 bases from J, with 10 bases between. The CDR3 DNA reads as TGTGCCACCAGCAGAGATTTCGGGGGATACGAGCAGTACTTC. Protein: CATSRDFGGYEQYF.

This chain connects TRBV5-1 to TRBJ2-3, with 7 bases aligning to TRBD1. This CDR3 has 14 amino acids. V shed 2 bases and J 2 bases; nucleotides not matched to a gene: 2. Germline assignment: CDR1 SGHRS and CDR2 YFSETQ. CDR3 sequence reads: CASSLQGITDTQYF. CDR3 DNA sequence: TGCGCCAGCAGCTTACAGGGGATCACAGATACGCAGTATTTT. The entire variable domain, with the rest obtained from reference TRBV5-1 and TRBJ2-3, is as follows: KAGVTQTPRYLIKTRGQQVTLSCSPISGHRSVSWYQQTPGQGLQFLFEYFSETQRNKGNFPGRFSGRQFSNSRSEMNVSTLELGDSALYLCASSLQGITDTQYFGPGTRLTVL.